What follows is one TCR beta chain and its context. From germline, CDR1 is LNHDA and CDR2 SQIVND (reference sequence). The CDR3 covers 15 residues. The trim removed 3 bases at V and 4 bases at J, leaving 8 bases unmatched. This entry belongs to a study of cytomegalovirus exposure and HLA in healthy donors. PCR involved 60 Vbeta and 13 Jbeta primers. Profiled with immunoSEQ multiplex PCR; TCRdb holds only in-frame clones, not every one. The table has around 86,000 clones, approximately 79% seen once; the top ten hold approximately 6.5%. The rearrangement links TRBV19 to TRBJ2-7, with 8 bases matching TRBD1. The sample consisted of PBMCs. The sequence derives from a female donor in good health and CMV-seronegative. CDR3 sequence (DNA): TGTGCCAGTAGTATTAAAGGACAGGGAAAATACGAGCAGTACTTC. Translated, it gives CASSIKGQGKYEQYF. The variable domain in full, with the rest retrieved from reference TRBV19 and TRBJ2-7, is DGGITQSPKYLFRKEGQNVTLSCEQNLNHDAMYWYRQDPGQGLRLIYYSQIVNDFQKGDIAEGYSVSREKKESFPLTVTSAQKNPTAFYLCASSIKGQGKYEQYFGPGTRLTVT.